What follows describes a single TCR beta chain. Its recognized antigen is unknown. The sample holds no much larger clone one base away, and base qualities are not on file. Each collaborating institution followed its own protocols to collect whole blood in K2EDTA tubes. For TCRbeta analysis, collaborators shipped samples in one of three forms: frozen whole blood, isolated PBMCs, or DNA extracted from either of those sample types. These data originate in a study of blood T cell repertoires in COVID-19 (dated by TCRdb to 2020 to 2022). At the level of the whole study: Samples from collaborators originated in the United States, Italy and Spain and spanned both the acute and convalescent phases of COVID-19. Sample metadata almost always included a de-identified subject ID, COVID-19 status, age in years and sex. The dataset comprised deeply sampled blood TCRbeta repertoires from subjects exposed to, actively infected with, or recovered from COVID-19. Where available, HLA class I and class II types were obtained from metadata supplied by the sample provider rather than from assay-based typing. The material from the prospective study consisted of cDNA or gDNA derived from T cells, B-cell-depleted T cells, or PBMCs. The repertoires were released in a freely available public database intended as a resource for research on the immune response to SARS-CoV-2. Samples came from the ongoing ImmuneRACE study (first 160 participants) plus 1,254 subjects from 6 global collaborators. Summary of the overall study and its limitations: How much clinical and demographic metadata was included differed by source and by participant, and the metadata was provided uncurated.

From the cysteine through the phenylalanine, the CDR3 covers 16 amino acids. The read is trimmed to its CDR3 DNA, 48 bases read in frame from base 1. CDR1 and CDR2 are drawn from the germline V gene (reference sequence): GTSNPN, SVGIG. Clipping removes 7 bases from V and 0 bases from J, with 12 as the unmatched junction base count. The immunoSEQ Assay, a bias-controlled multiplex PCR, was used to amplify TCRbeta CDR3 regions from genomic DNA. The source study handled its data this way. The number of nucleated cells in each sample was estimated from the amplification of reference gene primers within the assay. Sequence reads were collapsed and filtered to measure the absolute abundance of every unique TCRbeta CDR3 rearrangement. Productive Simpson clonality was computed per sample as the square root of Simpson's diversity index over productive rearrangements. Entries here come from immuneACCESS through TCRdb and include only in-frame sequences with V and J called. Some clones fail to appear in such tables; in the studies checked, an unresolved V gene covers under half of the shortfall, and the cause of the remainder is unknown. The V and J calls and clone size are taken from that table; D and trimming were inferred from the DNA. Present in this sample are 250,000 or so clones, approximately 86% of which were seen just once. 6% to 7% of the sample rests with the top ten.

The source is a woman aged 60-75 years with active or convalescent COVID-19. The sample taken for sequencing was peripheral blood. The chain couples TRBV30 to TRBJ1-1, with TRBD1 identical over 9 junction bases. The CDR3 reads CAYLPLGQGLNTEAFF. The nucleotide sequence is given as TGTGCCTACCTCCCCCTGGGACAGGGATTGAACACTGAAGCTTTCTTT.